Below are 30 T cell receptor beta chains sequenced from a single sample in a study of T cells in Graves' hyperthyroidism and ophthalmopathy (dated by TCRdb to the late 2010s). Libraries were made using multiplex PCR. The instrument was an Illumina HiSeq 2000. Amplification of TCR beta CDR3 regions was carried out from RNA transcripts. The first round of RT-PCR for the TCR CDR3 was performed with the HTBI primer set and the Qiagen OneStep RT-PCR kit. The public sequencing data were trimmed at Q25 with fastp and processed into clonotypes with MiXCR by TCRdb, which kept only in-frame beta chains. For every CDR3 protein sequence, its rows merge into one entry that carries the most common genes and DNA. Across this sample there are 550,000 to 650,000 distinct CDR3 sequences, with 11% to 15% seen only once. The ten largest clones take up about 15% of the sample. Material: blood. Every receptor here comes from a woman aged 40 to 55 with Graves' hyperthyroidism.

This clonotype was detected a few times. J is TRBJ2-3 and V is TRBV3-1, with D uncertain. CDR3 length: 15 residues. From germline, CDR1 is LGHDT and CDR2 YNNKEL (reference sequence). V gave up 0 bases and J gave up 2 bases, with 9 bases separating them. CDR3 residues: CASSQDYKFTDTQYF. CDR3 nucleotide sequence: TGTGCCAGCAGCCAAGATTATAAGTTCACAGATACGCAGTATTTT.

The J gene is TRBJ2-3, the V gene TRBV10-3; 10 bases fit TRBD1. With 9 bases clipped from V and 2 bases from J, the junction kept 5 bases outside the gene matches. From germline, CDR1 is ENHRY and CDR2 SYGVKD. CDR3 length: 14 residues. The CDR3 nucleotides are TGTGCCATAAGACAGGGGGCGATCACAGATACGCAGTATTTT. Residues: CAIRQGAITDTQYF.

The J gene is TRBJ1-4, the V gene TRBV28; 8 bases are shared with TRBD1. The germline CDR1 and CDR2 sequences are MDHEN and SYDVKM. CDR3 size: 14 residues. The V gene end was trimmed by 5 bases and the J gene end by 2 bases; junction bases not matched to a gene: 1. The DNA of the CDR3 is TGTGCCAGCAGTAACAGGGGGACTAATGAAAAACTGTTTTTT. It encodes CASSNRGTNEKLFF. Full variable domain (outside the CDR3, taken from reference TRBV28 and TRBJ1-4): DVKVTQSSRYLVKRTGEKVFLECVQDMDHENMFWYRQDPGLGLRLIYFSYDVKMKEKGDIPEGYSVSREKKERFSLILESASTNQTSMYLCASSNRGTNEKLFFGSGTQLSVL.

The genes are TRBV4-1 and TRBJ2-3; the match to TRBD2 covers 7 bases. CDR1 is MGHRA and CDR2 is YSYEKL in the germline V gene. V shed 6 bases, J shed 7 bases, and the junction held 16 bases outside the gene matches. This CDR3 is built from 16 residues. The CDR3 nucleotides read TGCGCCAGCAGTGGCGGGCTAGCGGACTCTTTACATACGCAGTATTTT. Its translation is CASSGGLADSLHTQYF.

This clonotype was counted only a few times. CDR3 coding DNA: TGTGCCAGCAGCCTGCCCCACGAGCAGTACTTC. It specifies CASSLPHEQYF. This chain uses TRBV11-2 with TRBJ2-7; D not resolved. Germline V gene sequence: CDR1 SGHAT, CDR2 FQNNGV. The CDR3 totals 11 residues. V was cut by 5 bases and J by 5 bases, with 7 bases left in between. Filled out from reference TRBV11-2 and TRBJ2-7, the complete variable domain reads EAGVAQSPRYKIIEKRQSVAFWCNPISGHATLYWYQQILGQGPKLLIQFQNNGVVDDSQLPKDRFSAERLKGVDSTLKIQPAKLEDSAVYLCASSLPHEQYFGPGTRLTVT.

J is TRBJ2-3 and V is TRBV4-1; the match to TRBD2 covers 11 bases. Germline CDR1 is MGHRA and CDR2 is YSYEKL. V lost 0 bases, J lost 5 bases, and 7 bases stayed unmatched. The length of the CDR3 is 17 residues. The CDR3 DNA follows: TGCGCCAGCAGCCAAGACGCGACTAGCGGGGTTCAAGATACGCAGTATTTT. Translation gives CASSQDATSGVQDTQYF.

In this sample, this clonotype turned up many times. The chain links TRBV28 to TRBJ2-5; TRBD2 matches 7 bases. The CDR3 totals 16 residues. The germline CDR1 and CDR2 sequences are MDHEN and SYDVKM. Trimming removed 7 bases from V and 1 base from J; junction bases left unmatched: 12. CDR3 protein: CASNPAGVIGQETQYF. CDR3 nucleotides: TGTGCCAGCAACCCCGCGGGAGTTATAGGCCAAGAGACCCAGTACTTC.

This clonotype was seen repeatedly, ten times or more. The V call is TRBV13, the J call TRBJ2-7; TRBD1 agrees at 10 bases. The CDR3 consists of 12 residues. CDR1 is PRHDT and CDR2 is FYEKMQ in the germline V gene (reference sequence). The V and J ends lost 4 bases and 7 bases, in that order; junction bases with no gene match: 1. The CDR3 sequence: CASSWDRGEQYF. The DNA for the CDR3 is TGTGCCAGCAGCTGGGACAGGGGTGAGCAGTACTTC.

Only a few counts were recorded for this clonotype. This rearrangement joins TRBV29-1 to TRBJ2-2; tentatively, D is TRBD2 (6 bases). V was shortened by 0 bases and J by 2 bases, with 10 bases between the two germline ends. Germline V lookup: CDR1 SQVTM, CDR2 ANQGSEA. The CDR3 runs to 15 residues. The CDR3 nucleotides are TGCAGCGTTGAAGATTGGACTAACAACACCGGGGAGCTGTTTTTT. Protein sequence: CSVEDWTNNTGELFF.

V and J are TRBV5-1 and TRBJ2-2; tentatively, D is TRBD2 (6 bases). The CDR3 contains 15 residues. V was pared by 3 bases and J by 4 bases, with 13 bases between. CDR1 SGHRS and CDR2 YFSETQ come from the germline V gene. The CDR3 region has the DNA TGCGCCAGCAGCTGGGACTCCCCTGTCACCGGGGAGCTGTTTTTT. It is translated as CASSWDSPVTGELFF.

In this sample, this clonotype turned up many times. V gene TRBV6-1 combines with J gene TRBJ2-5, with a possible D match to TRBD1 (6 bases). The germline gives CDR1 MNHNS, CDR2 SASEGT. This CDR3 has 17 amino acids. Trimming pared 5 bases from V and 5 bases from J, leaving 24 bases between. This CDR3 reads CASSPLATIRGGETQYF. For the CDR3, the DNA is TGTGCCAGCAGTCCACTTGCCACCATCAGGGGCGGGGAGACCCAGTACTTC.

This sequence joins TRBV7-8 and TRBJ2-1, with D perhaps given as TRBD1 or TRBD2 (6 bases each). The CDR3 covers 16 residues. Deletions cut 4 bases from V and 2 bases from J, with 15 bases between. Germline V gene lookup returns CDR1 SGHVS and CDR2 FQNEAQ. In nucleotides, the CDR3 is TGTGCCAGCAGCTCAGGGGCGGGACGGACCTACAATGAGCAGTTCTTC. This translates into CASSSGAGRTYNEQFF.

The chain uses TRBV2 and TRBJ1-5, with TRBD1 identical over 9 bases. The CDR3 runs to 16 residues. With V trimmed by 6 bases and J by 2 bases, 8 bases remained unmatched. Per germline, CDR1 SNHLY and CDR2 FYNNEI. The CDR3 DNA sequence: TGTGCCAGCAGACCTGGGACAGGGAGGGGCAATCAGCCCCAGCATTTT. Its protein is CASRPGTGRGNQPQHF.

Many counts were recorded for this clonotype. This chain uses TRBV28 with TRBJ1-5; maybe TRBD1 (6 bases). The V gene's germline CDR1 is MDHEN and CDR2 SYDVKM. The V and J ends lost 3 bases and 5 bases respectively, with 14 bases between them. CDR3 size: 15 residues. CDR3 loop: CASSFGGLIHQPQHF. The CDR3 coding sequence is TGTGCCAGCAGTTTTGGGGGGCTTATCCATCAGCCCCAGCATTTT. Full variable domain (remainder filled in from reference TRBV28 and TRBJ1-5): DVKVTQSSRYLVKRTGEKVFLECVQDMDHENMFWYRQDPGLGLRLIYFSYDVKMKEKGDIPEGYSVSREKKERFSLILESASTNQTSMYLCASSFGGLIHQPQHFGDGTRLSIL.

At least ten counts were recorded for this clonotype. V is TRBV2 and J is TRBJ2-5, with D perhaps matching TRBD2 (6 bases). The V and J ends lost 8 bases and 9 bases respectively, with 31 bases between them. Germline CDR1 and CDR2: SNHLY and FYNNEI. The CDR3 is 17 amino acids. The CDR3 region is CASDSQGGLVPREAQYF. The CDR3 coding sequence is TGTGCCAGCGATTCCCAAGGTGGTTTGGTCCCCAGGGAGGCCCAGTACTTC. Complete variable domain (other parts from reference TRBV2 and TRBJ2-5): EPEVTQTPSHQVTQMGQEVILRCVPISNHLYFYWYRQILGQKVEFLVSFYNNEISEKSEIFDDQFSVERPDGSNFTLKIRSTKLEDSAMYFCASDSQGGLVPREAQYFGPGTRLLVL.

This clonotype was counted at least ten times. This chain connects TRBV2 to TRBJ2-1; 10 nucleotides align to TRBD2. This CDR3 spans 13 amino acids. J was trimmed by 6 bases and V by 7 bases; bases with no gene match: 3. CDR1 is SNHLY and CDR2 is FYNNEI in the germline V gene. The CDR3 loop reads CASKVAGGNEQFF. The CDR3 nucleotides are TGTGCCAGCAAGGTAGCGGGAGGCAATGAGCAGTTCTTC.

The sample holds many counts of this clonotype. The chain employs TRBV6-1 and TRBJ2-5; the D call may be TRBD1 or TRBD2 (7 bases each). CDR3 length: 14 amino acids. V lost 7 bases to trimming and J lost 7 bases, with 19 bases between them. Germline CDR1 reads MNHNS; CDR2 reads SASEGT. The CDR3 spells CASKGAGVTATQYF. The CDR3 DNA is TGTGCCAGCAAGGGGGCGGGAGTCACCGCGACCCAGTACTTC.

This clonotype has a handful of counts. The rearrangement joins TRBV19 to TRBJ2-5, with TRBD1 identical over 8 bases. Germline loops: CDR1 LNHDA, CDR2 SQIVND (reference sequence). The CDR3 covers 16 residues. After removal of 5 bases from V and 4 bases from J, the junction contained 12 bases not matched to a gene. CDR3 protein: CASSVSPTGVLETQYF. The CDR3 DNA follows: TGTGCCAGTAGTGTATCCCCGACAGGGGTACTAGAGACCCAGTACTTC. Together with reference TRBV19 and TRBJ2-5, the CDR3 gives the full variable domain: DGGITQSPKYLFRKEGQNVTLSCEQNLNHDAMYWYRQDPGQGLRLIYYSQIVNDFQKGDIAEGYSVSREKKESFPLTVTSAQKNPTAFYLCASSVSPTGVLETQYFGPGTRLLVL.

This clonotype was observed a handful of times. The V and J genes are TRBV5-1 and TRBJ2-4, with 11 bases that match TRBD2. Germline V lookup: CDR1 SGHRS, CDR2 YFSETQ. The CDR3 runs to 15 residues. V shed 0 bases and J 9 bases; nucleotides not matched to a gene: 5. In DNA, the CDR3 is TGCGCCAGCAGCTTGGTAACTAGCGGGAGTGGCATTCAGTACTTC. Translation: CASSLVTSGSGIQYF.

This clonotype was observed a handful of times. The rearrangement links TRBV20-1 to TRBJ1-5; D may be TRBD1 (5 bases). CDR3 length: 14 residues. Trimming took off 1 base at V and 9 bases at J, with 16 bases between the two ends. Germline CDR1 reads DFQATT; CDR2 reads SNEGSKA (reference sequence). The CDR3 protein is CSARGQGPKAPQHF. The DNA for the CDR3 is TGCAGTGCTAGAGGTCAGGGACCCAAGGCGCCCCAGCATTTT.

V usage is TRBV3-1 and J usage is TRBJ2-3; the match to TRBD2 covers 12 bases. The CDR3 is made up of 19 amino acids. The V gene end was trimmed by 0 bases and the J gene end by 3 bases; junction bases not matched to a gene: 10. In germline, CDR1 is LGHDT, CDR2 YNNKEL (reference sequence). Here the CDR3 reads CASSQERTSGIGLTDTQYF. CDR3 nucleotides: TGTGCCAGCAGCCAAGAGAGGACTAGCGGGATAGGTTTGACAGATACGCAGTATTTT.

This clonotype appeared a few times. The chain combines TRBV6-1 with TRBJ2-1, with 7 bases matching TRBD2. Trimming took 1 base from V and 13 from J; bases not matched to a gene: 10. Germline CDR1 reads MNHNS; CDR2 reads SASEGT. The CDR3 loop spans 14 amino acids. The CDR3 DNA is TGTGCCAGCAGTGAAGGCCCACATAGCGGGTATCAGTTCTTC. Protein product: CASSEGPHSGYQFF.

This clonotype was seen repeatedly, ten times or more. The chain uses TRBV12-3 or TRBV12-4 and TRBJ1-2; D is perhaps TRBD1 (6 bases). Trimming took off 7 bases at V and 4 bases at J, with 16 bases between the two ends. This CDR3 is built from 14 residues. The CDR3 loop reads CASTPVTGSYGYTF. CDR3 sequence (DNA): TGTGCCAGCACCCCTGTCACAGGGAGCTATGGCTACACCTTC.

This clonotype was found many times. This sequence joins TRBV28 and TRBJ1-2; no reliable D call. Germline loops: CDR1 MDHEN, CDR2 SYDVKM. V lost 6 bases and J 5 bases, leaving 10 bases between the germline ends. The CDR3 totals 12 residues. CDR3 coding DNA: TGTGCCAGCAGCCAGTTTCAATATGGCTACACCTTC. Translating gives CASSQFQYGYTF.

Worth noting for this clonotype: This sequence may be a read error, since a much larger clone differs from it by one base. V and J are TRBV10-3 and TRBJ2-7, with D perhaps matching TRBD1 (5 bases). Looked up from germline, CDR1 is ENHRY and CDR2 is SYGVKD. CDR3 length equals 13 residues. The CDR3 sequence: CAISLTVSHEQYF. The CDR3, as DNA: TGTGCCATCAGCCTGACAGTCTCCCACGAGCAGTACTTC.

This clonotype was observed a few times. This chain joins TRBV9 and TRBJ2-3; 7 bases line up with TRBD2. This CDR3 has 16 residues. Germline CDR1 SGDLS, CDR2 YYNGEE. Trimming removed 2 bases from V and 2 bases from J; junction bases left unmatched: 8. The DNA for the CDR3 is TGTGCCAGCAGCGTCCAAGCGGGGACCATCACAGATACGCAGTATTTT. Translated: CASSVQAGTITDTQYF.

This clonotype was recorded many times. The rearrangement links TRBV27 to TRBJ2-7; 8 positions agree with TRBD2. Germline V CDR1 and CDR2: MNHEY, SMNVEV (reference sequence). Losses at the gene ends were 6 bases for V and 2 bases for J; bases not matched to a gene: 12. There are 16 residues in the CDR3. The CDR3 DNA reads as TGTGCCAGCAGGATACTAGCTGCGGGAGGAACCTACGAGCAGTACTTC. Translation gives CASRILAAGGTYEQYF.

CDR3 nucleotide sequence: TGTGCCAGCAATTACGGCCATCGACAGGGGCAAGAGACCCAGTACTTC. Its translation is CASNYGHRQGQETQYF. V usage is TRBV6-1 and J usage is TRBJ2-5; 8 positions match TRBD1. The CDR3 runs 16 residues. V trimming: 7 bases; J trimming: 2 bases; junction bases outside the gene matches: 12. Germline V CDR1 and CDR2: MNHNS, SASEGT.

In this sample, this clonotype turned up a few times. The V call is TRBV20-1, the J call TRBJ2-1; no definite D call. Germline V CDR1 and CDR2: DFQATT, SNEGSKA (reference sequence). This CDR3 has 15 amino acids. V was trimmed by 3 bases and J by 0 bases, leaving 12 bases between them. Here the CDR3 reads CSASPYLSSYNEQFF. The DNA for the CDR3 is TGCAGTGCTAGTCCCTACCTGAGCTCCTACAATGAGCAGTTCTTC.

This clonotype has at least ten counts. The V gene is TRBV3-1, the J gene TRBJ1-1, with D possibly being TRBD1 (5 bases). The CDR3 has 15 residues. Trimming removed 1 base from V and 10 bases from J, with 19 bases in between. Germline loops: CDR1 LGHDT, CDR2 YNNKEL (reference sequence). CDR3 sequence (DNA): TGTGCCAGCAGCCAAGTCGACGAGGGGCCGTCAAGAGCTTTCTTT. Translating gives CASSQVDEGPSRAFF.